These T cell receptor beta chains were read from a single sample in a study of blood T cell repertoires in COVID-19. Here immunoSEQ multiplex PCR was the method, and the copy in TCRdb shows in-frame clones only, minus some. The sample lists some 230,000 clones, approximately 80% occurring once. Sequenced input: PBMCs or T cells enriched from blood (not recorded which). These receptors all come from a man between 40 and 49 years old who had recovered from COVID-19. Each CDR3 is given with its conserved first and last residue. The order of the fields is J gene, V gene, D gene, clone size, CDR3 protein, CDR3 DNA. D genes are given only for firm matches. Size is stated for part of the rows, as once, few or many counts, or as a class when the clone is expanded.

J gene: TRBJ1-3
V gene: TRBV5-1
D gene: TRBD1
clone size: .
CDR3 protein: CASSLDDRAGNTIYF
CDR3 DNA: TGCGCCAGCAGCTTGGACGACAGGGCTGGAAACACCATATATTTT

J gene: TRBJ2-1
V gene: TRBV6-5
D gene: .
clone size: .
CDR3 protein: CASQTSPAYNEQFF
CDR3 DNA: TGTGCCAGCCAGACTTCTCCCGCCTACAATGAGCAGTTCTTC

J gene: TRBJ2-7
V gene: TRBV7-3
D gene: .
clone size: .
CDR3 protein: CASSSDSIRQYF
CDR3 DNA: TGTGCCAGCAGCTCCGACAGTATCCGGCAGTACTTC

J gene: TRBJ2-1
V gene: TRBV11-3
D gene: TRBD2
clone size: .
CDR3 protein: CASSFSGGPHNEQFF
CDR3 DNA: TGTGCCAGCAGCTTTAGCGGGGGGCCACACAATGAGCAGTTCTTC

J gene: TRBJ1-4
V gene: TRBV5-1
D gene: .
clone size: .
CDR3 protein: CASRQGANEKLFF
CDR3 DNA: TGCGCCAGCAGACAGGGAGCTAATGAAAAACTGTTTTTT

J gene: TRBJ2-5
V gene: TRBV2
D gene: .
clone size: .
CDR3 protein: CASSNNRETQYF
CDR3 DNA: TGTGCCAGCAGTAATAACCGGGAGACCCAGTACTTC

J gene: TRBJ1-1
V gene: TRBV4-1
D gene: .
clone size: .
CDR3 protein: CASSPYEGQMNTEAFF
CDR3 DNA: TGCGCCAGCAGCCCATACGAGGGCCAGATGAACACTGAAGCTTTCTTT

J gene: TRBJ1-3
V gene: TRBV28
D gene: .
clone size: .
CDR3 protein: CASSSSHRSGNTIYF
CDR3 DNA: TGTGCCAGCAGTTCCAGTCACCGCTCTGGAAACACCATATATTTT

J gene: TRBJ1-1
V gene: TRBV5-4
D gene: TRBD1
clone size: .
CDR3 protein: CASSPGWTGANTEAFF
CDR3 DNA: TGTGCCAGCAGCCCGGGGTGGACAGGAGCGAACACTGAAGCTTTCTTT

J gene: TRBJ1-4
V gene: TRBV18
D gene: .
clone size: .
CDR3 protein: CASSPPGLIGVEKLFF
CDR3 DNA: TGTGCCAGCTCACCACCGGGACTCATAGGGGTTGAAAAACTGTTTTTT

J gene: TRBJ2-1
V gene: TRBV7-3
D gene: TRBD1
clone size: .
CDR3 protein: CASSPLGTANYNEQFF
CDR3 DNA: TGTGCCAGCAGCCCCCTCGGGACAGCTAATTACAATGAGCAGTTCTTC

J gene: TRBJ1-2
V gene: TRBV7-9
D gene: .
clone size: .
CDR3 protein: CASSPSVQGYTF
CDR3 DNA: TGTGCCAGCAGCCCCTCCGTCCAGGGCTACACCTTC

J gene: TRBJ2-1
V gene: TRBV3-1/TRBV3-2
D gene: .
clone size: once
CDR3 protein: CASSPSSDGEQFF
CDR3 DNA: TGTGCCAGCAGCCCTAGCAGCGACGGTGAGCAGTTCTTC

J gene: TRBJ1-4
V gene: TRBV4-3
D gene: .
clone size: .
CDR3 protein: CASSSSPGGDEKLFF
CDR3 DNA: TGCGCCAGCAGCTCCTCCCCGGGGGGGGATGAAAAACTGTTTTTT

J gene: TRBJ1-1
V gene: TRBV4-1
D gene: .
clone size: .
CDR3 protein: CASSQRLGQLNNTEAFF
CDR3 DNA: TGCGCCAGCAGCCAGAGACTTGGACAGCTAAATAACACTGAAGCTTTCTTT

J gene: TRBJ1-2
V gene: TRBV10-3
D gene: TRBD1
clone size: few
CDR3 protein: CAISVGTGDGYTF
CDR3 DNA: TGTGCCATCAGTGTGGGGACAGGGGATGGCTACACCTTC

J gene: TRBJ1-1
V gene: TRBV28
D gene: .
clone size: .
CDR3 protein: CASSQWRQSGAEAFF
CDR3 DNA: TGTGCCAGCAGTCAATGGAGGCAGTCGGGGGCTGAAGCTTTCTTT

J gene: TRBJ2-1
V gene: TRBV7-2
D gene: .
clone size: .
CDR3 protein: CASSLSASWGEQFF
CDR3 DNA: TGTGCCAGCAGCTTATCGGCTAGCTGGGGTGAGCAGTTCTTC

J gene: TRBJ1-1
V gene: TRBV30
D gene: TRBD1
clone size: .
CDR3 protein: CAWNKNTGAQVEAFF
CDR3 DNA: TGTGCCTGGAATAAGAACACAGGGGCGCAGGTTGAAGCTTTCTTT

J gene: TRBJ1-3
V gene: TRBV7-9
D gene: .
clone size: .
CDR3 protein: CASSLATGAGNTIYF
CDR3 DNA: TGTGCCAGCAGCTTAGCGACAGGCGCTGGAAACACCATATATTTT

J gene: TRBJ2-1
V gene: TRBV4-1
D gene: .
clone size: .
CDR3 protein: CASSQARGASSYNEQFF
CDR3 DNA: TGCGCCAGCAGCCAAGCCCGCGGGGCGAGCTCCTACAATGAGCAGTTCTTC

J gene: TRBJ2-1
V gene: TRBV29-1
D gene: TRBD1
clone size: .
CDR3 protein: CSVDGTESDNEQFF
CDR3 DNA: TGCAGCGTTGACGGGACAGAGTCGGACAATGAGCAGTTCTTC

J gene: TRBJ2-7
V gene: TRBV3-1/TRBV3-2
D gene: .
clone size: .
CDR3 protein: CASSATLREQYF
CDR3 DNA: TGTGCCAGCAGCGCTACCCTGAGGGAGCAGTACTTC

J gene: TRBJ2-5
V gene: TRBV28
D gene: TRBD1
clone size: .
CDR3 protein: CASSLPGQGKTQYF
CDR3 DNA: TGTGCCAGCAGCCTCCCGGGACAGGGAAAGACCCAGTACTTC